The source of this T cell receptor (beta chain) is a study of cytotoxic CD8 clonotypes in ibrutinib-treated CLL. About the study: Results showed 25 or so partial and 2 complete responses; following median about 62 months, roughly 15 remained remitted, approximately twelve advanced. Response sampling came at median approximately twelve months of treatment, ranging about 6 to 40 months.

Method: immunoSEQ multiplex PCR; TCRdb's copy keeps in-frame clones and lacks some. The table shows over 110,000 clones, with approximately 90% occurring only once. As to this clone: As yet, its antigen is unknown.

Broader study findings: Starting clonality was above that of age-matched healthy donors and tracked circulating CD8+ T-cell counts. Sustained-remission and progressing patients were not sampled at matched times.

The sequence was obtained from a human donor with chronic lymphocytic leukemia. Here the sequenced sample was PBMCs, taken after 12 months of ibrutinib treatment.

For the CDR3, the DNA is TGTGCCAGTAGTCCCCCCCGTCCAGAGAGCAATCAGCCCCAGCATTTT. Protein product: CASSPPRPESNQPQHF. The V gene is TRBV19, the J gene TRBJ1-5; no clear D. The V gene lost 5 bases and the J gene lost 1 base, with 15 bases spanning the gap. This CDR3 has 16 amino acids. CDR1 and CDR2 (germline): LNHDA, SQIVND (reference sequence).